These 21 T cell receptor beta chains originate from one sample sequenced in a study of blood T cell repertoires in COVID-19. The repertoire was sequenced with immunoSEQ multiplex PCR; TCRdb's copy has only in-frame clones and lacks some. The profile shows 220,000 or so clones, 82% of them singletons. Sequenced material: peripheral blood. The receptors were gathered from a woman of 80 years or more with COVID-19, enrolled during active disease.

CDR3 region: CASSPTPSPDTQYF. CDR3 nucleotides: TGCGCCAGCAGCCCCACCCCGAGTCCAGATACGCAGTATTTT. The J gene is TRBJ2-3, the V gene TRBV5-1; D remains ambiguous. The CDR3 spans 14 residues. V lost 4 bases and J lost 4, with 13 bases in between. CDR1 is SGHRS and CDR2 is YFSETQ in the germline V gene.

The chain carries TRBV5-4 and TRBJ1-4, with D perhaps matching TRBD1 (6 bases). This CDR3 contains 16 residues. The V and J ends lost 2 bases and 10 bases respectively, with 21 bases between them. Looked up from germline, CDR1 is SGHNT and CDR2 is YYREEE (reference sequence). CDR3 nucleotides: TGTGCCAGCAGCTTAAATGGACAGCAGCAAAAGGGAAAACTGTTTTTT. Translation: CASSLNGQQQKGKLFF. The entire variable domain, with the rest obtained from reference TRBV5-4 and TRBJ1-4, is as follows: ETGVTQSPTHLIKTRGQQVTLRCSSQSGHNTVSWYQQALGQGPQFIFQYYREEENGRGNFPPRFSGLQFPNYSSELNVNALELDDSALYLCASSLNGQQQKGKLFFGSGTQLSVL.

This clone was recorded once. The chain has TRBV7-9 and TRBJ2-1, with 9 positions matching TRBD2. The CDR3 has 15 residues. CDR1 and CDR2 (germline): SEHNR, FQNEAQ (reference sequence). The junction had 4 bases not matched to a gene; V was cut back by 5 bases and J by 2 bases. CDR3 bases: TGTGCCAGCAGCCCGGGCGGGGGGGCCTACAATGAGCAGTTCTTC. Translating it yields CASSPGGGAYNEQFF. Supplemented by reference TRBV7-9 and TRBJ2-1, the full variable domain reads DTGVSQNPRHKITKRGQNVTFRCDPISEHNRLYWYRQTLGQGPEFLTYFQNEAQLEKSRLLSDRFSAERPKGSFSTLEIQRTEQGDSAMYLCASSPGGGAYNEQFFGPGTRLTVL.

This rearrangement joins TRBV30 to TRBJ2-7; 7 bases are shared with TRBD2. The germline V gene encodes CDR1 GTSNPN and CDR2 SVGIG (reference sequence). The CDR3 runs to 11 residues. J lost 3 bases, V lost 8 bases, and 4 bases had no gene match. The CDR3 loop is CARGSGYEQYF. For the CDR3, the DNA is TGTGCCCGCGGGAGCGGCTACGAGCAGTACTTC.

This clone came up once. The gene calls are TRBV5-1 and TRBJ2-7; no clear D. From germline, CDR1 is SGHRS and CDR2 YFSETQ. V dropped 0 bases and J dropped 7 bases, with 8 bases sitting between them. CDR3 length: 12 amino acids. CDR3 protein: CASSLGSFEQYF. Here the CDR3 DNA reads TGCGCCAGCAGCTTGGGGAGCTTTGAGCAGTACTTC.

The V gene is TRBV18, the J gene TRBJ2-1; the match to TRBD2 covers 10 bases. Trimming removed 1 base from V and 5 bases from J; junction bases left unmatched: 11. The CDR3 covers 18 residues. The V gene's germline CDR1 is KGHSH and CDR2 LQKENI. The CDR3 protein is CASSPQLLLAGANNEQFF. In nucleotides, the CDR3 is TGTGCCAGCTCACCACAACTCCTTCTAGCGGGAGCCAACAATGAGCAGTTCTTC.

The chain employs TRBV11-2 and TRBJ2-1; D may be TRBD2 (5 bases). This CDR3 has 13 amino acids. From germline, CDR1 is SGHAT and CDR2 FQNNGV. Between the trimmed V and J ends, which lost 5 bases and 7 bases, there was a span of 12 bases. In DNA form, the CDR3 reads TGTGCCAGCAGCACCCGTCGGGATAATGAGCAGTTCTTC. Its translation is CASSTRRDNEQFF.

The rearrangement uses TRBV3-1 (or the pseudogene TRBV3-2) and TRBJ1-4; no definite D call. V dropped 4 bases and J dropped 4 bases, with 4 bases sitting between them. This CDR3 is 12 amino acids long. Germline values: CDR1 LGHDT, CDR2 YNNKEL (reference sequence). CDR3 sequence: CASSPLNEKLFF. CDR3 DNA sequence: TGTGCCAGCAGCCCACTTAATGAAAAACTGTTTTTT.

The chain has TRBV7-3 and TRBJ2-1; TRBD1 matches at 8 bases. CDR3 size: 14 residues. The germline V gene encodes CDR1 SGHTA and CDR2 FQGTGA. V was pared by 0 bases and J by 6 bases, with 1 base of the junction left unmatched. CDR3 loop: CASSLTGQGNEQFF. CDR3 nucleotide sequence: TGTGCCAGCAGCTTAACTGGACAGGGCAATGAGCAGTTCTTC.

The rearrangement links TRBV30 to TRBJ2-7; D is perhaps TRBD2 (5 bases). The CDR3 is 11 amino acids. Trimming stripped 0 bases from V and 8 bases from J, with 8 bases between. Germline CDR1 GTSNPN, CDR2 SVGIG (reference sequence). In DNA, the CDR3 is TGTGCCTGGAGTGTGACGGGGAAGCAGTACTTC. Its translation: CAWSVTGKQYF.

The rearrangement links TRBV14 to TRBJ2-5; tentatively, D is TRBD2 (5 bases). CDR1 is SGHDN and CDR2 is FVKESK in the germline V gene. V lost 2 bases to trimming and J lost 11 bases, with 9 bases between them. This CDR3 region has 11 residues. The CDR3 here is CASSQPTRQYF. The DNA of the CDR3 is TGTGCCAGCAGCCAACCCACTAGGCAGTACTTC.

This clone has only a few counts. The V and J genes are TRBV18 and TRBJ1-5; D is unclear. Germline V lookup: CDR1 KGHSH, CDR2 LQKENI. Trimming cost V 3 bases and J 3 bases, with 9 bases left between them. The CDR3 sequence is 14 residues long. The CDR3 DNA reads as TGTGCCAGCTCACCGGGAGCCCCCAATCAGCCCCAGCATTTT. This codes for CASSPGAPNQPQHF.

The chain has TRBV7-3 and TRBJ2-3; 10 bases are a match to TRBD2. The J segment lost 2 bases and the V segment lost 5 bases, leaving 4 bases of the junction unmatched. This CDR3 has 15 residues. Per germline, CDR1 SGHTA and CDR2 FQGTGA. CDR3 loop: CASSQLAGTTDTQYF. CDR3 nucleotides: TGTGCCAGCAGCCAACTAGCGGGGACCACAGATACGCAGTATTTT.

The chain is built from TRBV25-1 and TRBJ1-2; D remains ambiguous. The CDR3 runs 13 residues. Germline CDR1 reads MGHDK; CDR2 reads SYGVNS. Trimming took off 1 base at V and 0 bases at J, with 3 bases between the two ends. The DNA for the CDR3 is TGTGCCAGCAGTGAATGGCCTAACTATGGCTACACCTTC. Protein: CASSEWPNYGYTF.

V is TRBV6-5 and J is TRBJ1-2; D may be TRBD1 (6 bases). Germline CDR1 MNHEY, CDR2 SVGAGI. V dropped 8 bases and J dropped 2 bases, with 18 bases sitting between them. The CDR3 extends over 15 amino acids. CDR3 bases: TGTGCCAGCCATCCAGGGGATATAAGGAACTATGGCTACACCTTC. Translating it yields CASHPGDIRNYGYTF.

At least ten counts were recorded for this clone. This chain uses TRBV7-2 with TRBJ2-6, with unresolved D. This CDR3 contains 16 residues. Germline V gives CDR1 SGHTA, CDR2 FQGNSA. V was clipped by 1 base and J by 0 bases, with 7 bases between them. The CDR3 loop is CASSLGHTSGANVLTF. CDR3 DNA sequence: TGTGCCAGCAGCTTAGGGCACACCTCTGGGGCCAACGTCCTGACTTTC.

The V gene is TRBV5-1, the J gene TRBJ2-3, with 9 bases aligning to TRBD2. Germline values: CDR1 SGHRS, CDR2 YFSETQ. J was trimmed by 2 bases and V by 0 bases; bases with no gene match: 7. CDR3 length equals 17 residues. DNA of the CDR3: TGCGCCAGCAGCTTGGGGGCTATAGCGGGAGCCACAGATACGCAGTATTTT. This sequence encodes CASSLGAIAGATDTQYF.

The chain is built from TRBV2 and TRBJ1-5; 8 bases fit TRBD1. Germline loops: CDR1 SNHLY, CDR2 FYNNEI. The CDR3 is made up of 15 amino acids. V trimming: 8 bases; J trimming: 6 bases; junction bases outside the gene matches: 12. For the CDR3, the DNA is TGTGCCAGCCGGTTAGCAGGGGGCGCGGGTCAGCCCCAGCATTTT. Translating it yields CASRLAGGAGQPQHF.

Only one count was recorded for this clone. The V call is TRBV12-3 or TRBV12-4, the J call TRBJ1-4; TRBD1 aligns across 7 bases. The CDR3 loop spans 13 amino acids. The V and J ends lost 6 bases and 8 bases, in that order; junction bases with no gene match: 6. The CDR3 DNA is TGTGCCAGCAGCCTAACGGACAGGGAAAAACTGTTTTTT. Translated, it gives CASSLTDREKLFF.

This clone was seen once. This chain joins TRBV27 and TRBJ1-2; a possible D gene is TRBD1 (6 bases). Trimming left V 1 base short and J 7 bases short, with 13 bases between. CDR1 and CDR2 from the germline V gene are MNHEY and SMNVEV (reference sequence). The length of the CDR3 is 14 residues. In DNA, the CDR3 is TGTGCCAGCAGTTTATATGGGGGCAGAGGTGGCTACACCTTC. It is translated as CASSLYGGRGGYTF.

This clone has more than one count but fewer than ten. The chain joins TRBV19 to TRBJ1-5, with D tentatively TRBD1 (5 bases). The CDR3 is 16 residues long. V lost 5 bases, J lost 5 bases, and 19 bases lay in between. CDR1 and CDR2 (germline): LNHDA, SQIVND (reference sequence). For the CDR3, the DNA is TGTGCCAGTAGTGTCTTGTCGACAGAGAAAGATCAGCCCCAGCATTTT. Protein product: CASSVLSTEKDQPQHF.